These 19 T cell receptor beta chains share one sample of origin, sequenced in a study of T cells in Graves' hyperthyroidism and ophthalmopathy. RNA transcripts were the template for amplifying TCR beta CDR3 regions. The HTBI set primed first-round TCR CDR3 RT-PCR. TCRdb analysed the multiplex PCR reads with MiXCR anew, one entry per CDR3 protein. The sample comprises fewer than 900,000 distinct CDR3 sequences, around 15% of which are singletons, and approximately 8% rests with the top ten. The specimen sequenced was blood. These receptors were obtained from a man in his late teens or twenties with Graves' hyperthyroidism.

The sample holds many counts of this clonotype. In nucleotides, the CDR3 is TGTGCCAGCAGTTACCTTAGTCATGAGCAGTTCTTC. Its protein product is CASSYLSHEQFF. This chain uses TRBV2 with TRBJ2-1; D is undetermined. The CDR3 extends over 12 amino acids. V lost 5 bases, J lost 8 bases, and 10 bases lay in between. CDR1 is SNHLY and CDR2 is FYNNEI in the germline V gene.

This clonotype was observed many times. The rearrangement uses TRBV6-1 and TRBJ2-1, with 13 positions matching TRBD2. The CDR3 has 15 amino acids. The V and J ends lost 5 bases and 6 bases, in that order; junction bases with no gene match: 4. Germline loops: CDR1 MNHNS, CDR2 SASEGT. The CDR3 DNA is TGTGCCAGCAGTCCACTAGCGGGAGGGGGCAATGAGCAGTTCTTC. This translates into CASSPLAGGGNEQFF.

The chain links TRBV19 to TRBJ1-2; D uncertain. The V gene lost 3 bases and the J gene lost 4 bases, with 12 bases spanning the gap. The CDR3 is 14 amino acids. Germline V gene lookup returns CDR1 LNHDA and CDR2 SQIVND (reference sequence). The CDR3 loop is CASSIGQFSYGYTF. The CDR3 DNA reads TGTGCCAGTAGTATCGGGCAGTTTTCCTATGGCTACACCTTC.

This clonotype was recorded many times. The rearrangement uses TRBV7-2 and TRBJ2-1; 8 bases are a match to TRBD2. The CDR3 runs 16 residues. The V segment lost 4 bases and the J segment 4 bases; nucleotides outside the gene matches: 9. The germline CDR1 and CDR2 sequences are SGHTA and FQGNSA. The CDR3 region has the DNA TGTGCCAGCAGCTCAAAGTCGGCGGGAGGTTACAATGAGCAGTTCTTC. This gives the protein CASSSKSAGGYNEQFF.

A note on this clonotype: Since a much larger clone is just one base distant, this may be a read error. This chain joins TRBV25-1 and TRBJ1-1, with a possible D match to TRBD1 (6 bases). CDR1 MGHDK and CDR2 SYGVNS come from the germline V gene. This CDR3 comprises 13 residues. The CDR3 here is CVSRYARGDEAFF. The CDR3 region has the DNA TGTGTCAGCAGGTACGCCAGGGGCGATGAAGCTTTCTTT.

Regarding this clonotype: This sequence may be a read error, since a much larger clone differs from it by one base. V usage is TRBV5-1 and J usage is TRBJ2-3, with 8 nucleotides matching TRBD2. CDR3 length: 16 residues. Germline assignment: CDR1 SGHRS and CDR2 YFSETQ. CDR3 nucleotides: TGCGCCAGCAGCACCTTTGGGAGCGGGAGAGTAGATGCGCAGTATTTT. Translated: CASSTFGSGRVDAQYF.

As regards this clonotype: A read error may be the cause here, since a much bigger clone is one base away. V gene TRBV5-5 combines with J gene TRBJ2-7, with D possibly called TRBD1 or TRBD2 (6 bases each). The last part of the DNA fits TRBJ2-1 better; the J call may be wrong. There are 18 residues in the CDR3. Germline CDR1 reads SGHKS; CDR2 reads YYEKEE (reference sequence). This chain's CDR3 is CASSLFHRVAGSFYEQFF. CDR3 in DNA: TGTGCCAGCAGCTTGTTTCACAGGGTCGCGGGAAGTTTCTACGAGCAGTTCTTC.

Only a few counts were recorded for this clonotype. The CDR3 region has the DNA TGCAGCGCCGGGGGGGGCGGGAGAACCTACAATGAGCAGTTCTTC. It translates to CSAGGGGRTYNEQFF. The chain joins TRBV20-1 to TRBJ2-1, with 8 bases fitting TRBD2. Germline V gives CDR1 DFQATT, CDR2 SNEGSKA (reference sequence). The CDR3 is 15 amino acids.

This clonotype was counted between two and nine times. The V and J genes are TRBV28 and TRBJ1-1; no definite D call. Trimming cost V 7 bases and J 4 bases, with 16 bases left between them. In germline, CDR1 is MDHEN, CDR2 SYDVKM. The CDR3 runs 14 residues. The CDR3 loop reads CASTPRGWSTEAFF. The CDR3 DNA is TGTGCCAGCACCCCCCGGGGTTGGTCCACTGAAGCTTTCTTT.

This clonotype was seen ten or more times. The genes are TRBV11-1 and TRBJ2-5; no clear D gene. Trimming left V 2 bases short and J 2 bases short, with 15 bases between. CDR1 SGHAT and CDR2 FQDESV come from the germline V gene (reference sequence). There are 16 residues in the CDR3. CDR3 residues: CASSLRPPRWQETQYF. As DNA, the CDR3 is TGTGCCAGCAGCTTACGGCCACCTCGGTGGCAAGAGACCCAGTACTTC.

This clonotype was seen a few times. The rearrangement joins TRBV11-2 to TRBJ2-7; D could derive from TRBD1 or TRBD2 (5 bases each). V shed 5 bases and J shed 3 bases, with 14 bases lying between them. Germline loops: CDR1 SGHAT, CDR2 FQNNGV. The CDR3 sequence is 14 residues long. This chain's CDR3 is CASSQPGRSYEQYF. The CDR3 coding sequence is TGTGCCAGCAGCCAACCGGGACGGAGCTACGAGCAGTACTTC.

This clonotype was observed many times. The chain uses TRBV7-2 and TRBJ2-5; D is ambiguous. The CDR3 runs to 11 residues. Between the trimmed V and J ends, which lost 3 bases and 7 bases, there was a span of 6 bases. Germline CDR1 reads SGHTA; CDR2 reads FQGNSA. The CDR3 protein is CASSFKGTQYF. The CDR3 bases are TGTGCCAGCAGCTTCAAGGGGACCCAGTACTTC.

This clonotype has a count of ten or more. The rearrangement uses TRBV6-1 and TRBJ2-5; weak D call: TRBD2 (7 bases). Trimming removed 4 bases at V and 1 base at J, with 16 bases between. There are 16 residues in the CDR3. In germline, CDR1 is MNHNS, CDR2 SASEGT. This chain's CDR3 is CASSGTKGEGQETQYF. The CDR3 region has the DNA TGTGCCAGCAGTGGTACTAAGGGGGAGGGCCAAGAGACCCAGTACTTC.

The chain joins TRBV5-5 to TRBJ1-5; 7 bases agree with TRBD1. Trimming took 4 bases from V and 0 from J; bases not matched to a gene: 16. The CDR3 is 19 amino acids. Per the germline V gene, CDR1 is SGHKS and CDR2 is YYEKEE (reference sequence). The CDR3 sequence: CASSPYWGQLTYSNQPQHF. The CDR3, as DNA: TGTGCCAGCAGCCCCTATTGGGGACAGCTGACTTATAGCAATCAGCCCCAGCATTTT.

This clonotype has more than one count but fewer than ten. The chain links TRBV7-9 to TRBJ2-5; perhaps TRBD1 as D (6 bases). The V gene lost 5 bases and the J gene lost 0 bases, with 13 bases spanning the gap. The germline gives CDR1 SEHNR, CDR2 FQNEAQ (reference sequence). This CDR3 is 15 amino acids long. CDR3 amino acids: CASSHLRTDQETQYF. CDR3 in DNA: TGTGCCAGCAGCCACCTGAGGACAGACCAAGAGACCCAGTACTTC.

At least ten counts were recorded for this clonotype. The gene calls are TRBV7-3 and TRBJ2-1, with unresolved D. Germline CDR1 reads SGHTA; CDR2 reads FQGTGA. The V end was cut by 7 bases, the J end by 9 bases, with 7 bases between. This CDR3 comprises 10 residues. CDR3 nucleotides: TGTGCCAGCATCCAGATTGAGCAGTTCTTC. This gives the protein CASIQIEQFF.

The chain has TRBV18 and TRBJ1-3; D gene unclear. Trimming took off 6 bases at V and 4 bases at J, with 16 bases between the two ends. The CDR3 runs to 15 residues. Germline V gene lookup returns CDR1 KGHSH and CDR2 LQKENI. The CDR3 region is CASSLRADEGNTIYF. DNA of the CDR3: TGTGCCAGCTCCCTTAGGGCCGATGAAGGAAACACCATATATTTT.

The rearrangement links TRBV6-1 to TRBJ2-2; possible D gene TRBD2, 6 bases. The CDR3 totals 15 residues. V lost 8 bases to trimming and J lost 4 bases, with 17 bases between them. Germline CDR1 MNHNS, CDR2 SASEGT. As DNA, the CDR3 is TGTGCCAGCTGGGACGGGAGTGCAATCACCGGGGAGCTGTTTTTT. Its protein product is CASWDGSAITGELFF.

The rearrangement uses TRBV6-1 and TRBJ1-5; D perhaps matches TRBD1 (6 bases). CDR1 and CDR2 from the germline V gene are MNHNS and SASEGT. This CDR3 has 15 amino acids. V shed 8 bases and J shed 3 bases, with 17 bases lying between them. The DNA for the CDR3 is TGTGCCAGCGAATGGGGGGCTTGGGACAATCAGCCCCAGCATTTT. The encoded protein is CASEWGAWDNQPQHF.